This T cell receptor beta chain derives from a study of blood T cell repertoires in COVID-19 (dated by TCRdb to 2020 to 2022). In terms of the full investigation: Samples covering the acute and convalescent phases of COVID-19 were provided by collaborators in the United States, Italy and Spain. The prospective study material was composed of cDNA or gDNA derived from T cells, B-cell-depleted T cells, or PBMCs. The dataset comprised deeply sampled blood TCRbeta repertoires from subjects exposed to, actively infected with, or recovered from COVID-19. The repertoires were released in a freely available public database intended as a resource for research on the immune response to SARS-CoV-2. Samples came from the ongoing ImmuneRACE study (first 160 participants) plus 1,254 subjects from 6 global collaborators. The sample metadata nearly always contained a de-identified subject ID, COVID-19 status, age in years and sex. Where HLA class I and class II types were available, the types were taken from metadata supplied by the sample provider, not from assay-based typing.

Via the germline V gene, CDR1 is KGHDR and CDR2 SFDVKD. After removal of 0 bases from V and 3 bases from J, the junction retains 13 bases not matched to a gene. From the cysteine through the phenylalanine, the CDR3 covers 19 amino acids. Just the 57-base CDR3 DNA is kept, in frame starting at base 1. What the study reported, not specific to this receptor: The quantity of clinical and demographic metadata differed by source and by participant and was supplied without curation.

Enrolling through a virtual design, the prospective study's participants ranged in age from roughly 18 to 90 years and lived across roughly 23 United States geographic areas. In the prospective study, participants were assigned to cohorts based on the clinical history participants reported in a screening survey and a study questionnaire. Recovered participants in ImmuneRACE Cohort 3 were defined as having two consecutive negative NP/OP PCR tests, clearance from a healthcare professional, or resolution of symptoms. Mobile phlebotomists in the prospective study collected whole blood, serum and a nasopharyngeal or oropharyngeal swab from every participant. Prospective study participants could optionally give additional blood draws and questionnaires over an approximately 2-month period. Blood samples from the prospective study were shipped frozen or at room temperature prior to DNA extraction. Note on this clone: Its antigen is not yet known. Per-base qualities were not stored, and no clone one base away is much larger.

TCRbeta CDR3 regions were amplified from genomic DNA by means of the immunoSEQ Assay, a bias-controlled multiplex PCR. Concerning the study's data processing: The number of nucleated cells in each sample was estimated from the amplification of reference gene primers within the assay. To quantify the absolute abundance of each unique TCRbeta CDR3 rearrangement, sequence reads were collapsed and filtered. For each sample, productive Simpson clonality was calculated as the square root of Simpson's diversity index across productive rearrangements. The table was pulled from immuneACCESS by TCRdb, which kept in-frame rearrangements only. Such tables lose some clones; where checked, under half of the loss comes from unresolved V genes, and the rest has no known cause. V, J and clone size reflect that table, while D and trimming were determined from the DNA. The sample records 150,000 to 200,000 clones, over 70% of which are singletons. Less than 4% of the sample is in the top ten clones.

The specimen was PBMCs or T cells enriched from blood (not recorded which). This clonotype was sampled from a woman aged 60 to 75 who had recovered from COVID-19. The rearranged chain carries TRBV24-1 and TRBJ2-1, and 7 bases in between align with TRBD2. For the CDR3, the sequence is CATSDLRREAGRLYNEQFF. DNA sequence: TGTGCCACCAGTGATTTGAGGCGGGAAGCGGGGCGTCTCTACAATGAGCAGTTCTTC.